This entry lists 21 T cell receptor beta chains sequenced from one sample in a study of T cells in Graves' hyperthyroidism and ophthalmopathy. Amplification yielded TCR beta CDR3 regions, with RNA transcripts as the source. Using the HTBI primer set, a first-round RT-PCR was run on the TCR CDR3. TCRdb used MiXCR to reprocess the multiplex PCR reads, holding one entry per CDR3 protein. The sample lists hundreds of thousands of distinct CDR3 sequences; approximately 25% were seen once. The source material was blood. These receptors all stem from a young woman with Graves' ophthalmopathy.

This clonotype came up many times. CDR3 bases: TGTGCCAGCAGCGTAGGAGGACCAGGGGGCGTCTATGGCTACACCTTC. Its translation: CASSVGGPGGVYGYTF. This chain connects TRBV9 to TRBJ1-2; TRBD1 matches 8 bases. Germline V lookup: CDR1 SGDLS, CDR2 YYNGEE. There are 16 residues in the CDR3. V lost 0 bases to trimming and J lost 4 bases; unmatched junction nucleotides: 8.

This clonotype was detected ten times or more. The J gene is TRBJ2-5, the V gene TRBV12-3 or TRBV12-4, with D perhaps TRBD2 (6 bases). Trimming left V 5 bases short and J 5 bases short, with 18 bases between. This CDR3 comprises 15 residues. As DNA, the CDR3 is TGTGCCAGCAGTGCCCGGGACGGGGGTAGGGAGACCCAGTACTTC. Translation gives CASSARDGGRETQYF.

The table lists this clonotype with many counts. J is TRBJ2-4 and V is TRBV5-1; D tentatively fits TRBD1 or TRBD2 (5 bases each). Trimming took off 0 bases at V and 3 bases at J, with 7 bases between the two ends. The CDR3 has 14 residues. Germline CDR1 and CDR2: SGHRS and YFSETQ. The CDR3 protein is CASSLGGVKNIQYF. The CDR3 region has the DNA TGCGCCAGCAGCTTGGGAGGGGTCAAAAACATTCAGTACTTC.

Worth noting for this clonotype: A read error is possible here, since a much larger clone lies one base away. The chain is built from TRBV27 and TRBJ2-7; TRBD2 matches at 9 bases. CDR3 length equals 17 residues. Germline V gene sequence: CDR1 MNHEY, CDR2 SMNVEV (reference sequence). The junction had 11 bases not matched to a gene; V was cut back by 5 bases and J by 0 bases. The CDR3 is CASSLSGLAGNSYEQYF. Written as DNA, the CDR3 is TGTGCCAGCAGTCTCTCCGGTCTAGCGGGGAACTCCTACGAGCAGTACTTC.

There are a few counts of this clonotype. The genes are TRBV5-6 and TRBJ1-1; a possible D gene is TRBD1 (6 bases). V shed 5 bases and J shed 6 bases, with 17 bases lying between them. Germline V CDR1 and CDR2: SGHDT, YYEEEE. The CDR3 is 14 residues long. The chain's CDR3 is CASRTQQGLAEAFF. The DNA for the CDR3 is TGTGCCAGCAGAACTCAACAGGGCCTAGCTGAAGCTTTCTTT.

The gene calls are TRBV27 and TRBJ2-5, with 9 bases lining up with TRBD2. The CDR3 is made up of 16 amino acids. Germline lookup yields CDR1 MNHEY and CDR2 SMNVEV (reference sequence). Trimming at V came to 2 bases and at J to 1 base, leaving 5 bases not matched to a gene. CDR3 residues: CASSLGASGAQETQYF. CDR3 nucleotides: TGTGCCAGCAGTTTAGGGGCTAGCGGGGCCCAAGAGACCCAGTACTTC.

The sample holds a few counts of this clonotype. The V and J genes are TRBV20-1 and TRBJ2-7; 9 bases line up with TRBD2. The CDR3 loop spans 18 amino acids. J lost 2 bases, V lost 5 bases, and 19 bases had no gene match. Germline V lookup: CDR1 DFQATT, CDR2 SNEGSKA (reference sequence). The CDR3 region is CSAQWEERGASKTYEQYF. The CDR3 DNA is TGCAGTGCTCAATGGGAGGAGCGGGGGGCTTCAAAAACCTACGAGCAGTACTTC.

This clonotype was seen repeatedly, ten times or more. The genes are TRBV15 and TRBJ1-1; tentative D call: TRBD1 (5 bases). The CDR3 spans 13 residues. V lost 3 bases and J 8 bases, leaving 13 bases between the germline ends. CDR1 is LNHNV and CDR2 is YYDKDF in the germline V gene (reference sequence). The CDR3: CATSRAGTQEAFF. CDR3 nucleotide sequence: TGTGCCACCAGCAGGGCCGGGACGCAGGAAGCTTTCTTT.

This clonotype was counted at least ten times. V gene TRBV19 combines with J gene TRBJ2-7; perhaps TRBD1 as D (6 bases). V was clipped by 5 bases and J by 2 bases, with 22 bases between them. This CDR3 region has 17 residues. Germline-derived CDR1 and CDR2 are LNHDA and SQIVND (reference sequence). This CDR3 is CASSPVIWQGNPYEQYF. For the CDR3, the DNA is TGTGCCAGTAGTCCCGTCATATGGCAGGGGAACCCCTACGAGCAGTACTTC.

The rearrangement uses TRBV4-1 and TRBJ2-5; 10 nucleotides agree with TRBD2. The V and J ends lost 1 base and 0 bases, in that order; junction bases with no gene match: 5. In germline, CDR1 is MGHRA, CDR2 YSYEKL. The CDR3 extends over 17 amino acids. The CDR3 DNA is TGCGCCAGCAGCCAAGCTTACGGGACTAGCGACCAAGAGACCCAGTACTTC. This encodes CASSQAYGTSDQETQYF.

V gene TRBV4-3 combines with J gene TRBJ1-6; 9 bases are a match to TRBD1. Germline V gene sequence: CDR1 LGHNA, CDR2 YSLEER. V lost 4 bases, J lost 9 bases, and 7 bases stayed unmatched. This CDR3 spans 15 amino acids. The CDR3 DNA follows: TGCGCCAGCAGCCCCGGGACAGGGCATTTTTCACCCCTCCACTTT. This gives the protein CASSPGTGHFSPLHF.

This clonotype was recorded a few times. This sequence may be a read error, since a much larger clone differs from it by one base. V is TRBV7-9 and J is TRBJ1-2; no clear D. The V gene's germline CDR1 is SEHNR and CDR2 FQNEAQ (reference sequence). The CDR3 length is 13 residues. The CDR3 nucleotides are TGTGCCAGCAGCTTACATCCGAACTATGGCTACGCCTTC. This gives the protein CASSLHPNYGYAF.

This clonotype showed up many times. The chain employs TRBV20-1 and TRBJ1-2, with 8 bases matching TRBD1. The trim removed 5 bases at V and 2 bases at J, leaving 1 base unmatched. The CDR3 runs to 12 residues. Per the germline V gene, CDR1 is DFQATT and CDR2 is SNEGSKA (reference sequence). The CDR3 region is CSAGDRNYGYTF. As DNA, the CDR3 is TGCAGTGCTGGGGACAGGAACTATGGCTACACCTTC.

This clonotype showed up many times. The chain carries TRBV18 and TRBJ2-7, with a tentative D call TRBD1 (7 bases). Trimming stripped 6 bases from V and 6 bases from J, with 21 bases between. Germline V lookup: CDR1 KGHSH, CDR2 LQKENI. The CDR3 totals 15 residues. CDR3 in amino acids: CASSPLGTGEVEQYF. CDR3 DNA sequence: TGTGCCAGCTCTCCCTTGGGAACAGGGGAGGTCGAGCAGTACTTC.

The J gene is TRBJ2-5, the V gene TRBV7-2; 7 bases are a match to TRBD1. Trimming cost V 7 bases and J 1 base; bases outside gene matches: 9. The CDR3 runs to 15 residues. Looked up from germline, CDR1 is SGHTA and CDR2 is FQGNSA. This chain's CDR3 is CASTTGTAAQETQYF. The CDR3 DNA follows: TGTGCCAGCACGACCGGGACAGCAGCCCAAGAGACCCAGTACTTC.

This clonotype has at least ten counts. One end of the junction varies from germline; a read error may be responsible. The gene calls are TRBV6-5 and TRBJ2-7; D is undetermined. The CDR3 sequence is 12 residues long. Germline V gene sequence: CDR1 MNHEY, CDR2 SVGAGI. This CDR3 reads CASVGPPPALNF. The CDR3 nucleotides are TGTGCCAGCGTTGGACCCCCCCCAGCCTTGAACTTC.

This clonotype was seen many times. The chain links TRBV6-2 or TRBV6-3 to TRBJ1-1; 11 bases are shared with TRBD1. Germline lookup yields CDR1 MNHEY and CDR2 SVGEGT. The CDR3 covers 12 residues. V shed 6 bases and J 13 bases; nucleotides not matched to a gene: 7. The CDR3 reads CASRLEGQGDFF. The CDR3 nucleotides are TGTGCCAGCAGACTGGAGGGACAGGGGGATTTCTTT.

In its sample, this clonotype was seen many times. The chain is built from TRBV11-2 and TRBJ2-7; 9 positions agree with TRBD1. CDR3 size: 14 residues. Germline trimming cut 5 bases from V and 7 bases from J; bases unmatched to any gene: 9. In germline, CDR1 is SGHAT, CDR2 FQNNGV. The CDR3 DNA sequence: TGTGCCAGCAGCCAGGACAGGGGCGTCAAAGAGCAGTACTTC. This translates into CASSQDRGVKEQYF. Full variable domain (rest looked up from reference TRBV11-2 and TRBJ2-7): EAGVAQSPRYKIIEKRQSVAFWCNPISGHATLYWYQQILGQGPKLLIQFQNNGVVDDSQLPKDRFSAERLKGVDSTLKIQPAKLEDSAVYLCASSQDRGVKEQYFGPGTRLTVT.

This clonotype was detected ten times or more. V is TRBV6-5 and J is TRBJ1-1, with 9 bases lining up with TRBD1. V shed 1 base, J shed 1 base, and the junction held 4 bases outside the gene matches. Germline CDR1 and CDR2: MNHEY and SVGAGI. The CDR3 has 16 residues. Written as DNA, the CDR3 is TGTGCCAGCAGTTACTGGGGACAGGGACCGAACACTGAAGCTTTCTTT. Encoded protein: CASSYWGQGPNTEAFF.

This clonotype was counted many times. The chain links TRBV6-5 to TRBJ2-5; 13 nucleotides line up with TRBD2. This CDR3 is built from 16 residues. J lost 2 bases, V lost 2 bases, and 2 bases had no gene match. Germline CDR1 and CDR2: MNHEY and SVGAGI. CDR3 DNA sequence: TGTGCCAGCAGTTACACTAGCGGGGGGGCTCAAGAGACCCAGTACTTC. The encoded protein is CASSYTSGGAQETQYF.

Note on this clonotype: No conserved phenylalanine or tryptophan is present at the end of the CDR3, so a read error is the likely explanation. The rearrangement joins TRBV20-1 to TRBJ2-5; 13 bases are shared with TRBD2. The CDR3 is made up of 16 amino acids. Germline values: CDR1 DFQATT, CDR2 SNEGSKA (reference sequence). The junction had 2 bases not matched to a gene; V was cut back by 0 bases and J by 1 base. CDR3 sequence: CSARDTSGGAQETQYY. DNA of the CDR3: TGCAGTGCTAGAGACACTAGCGGGGGGGCCCAAGAGACCCAGTACTAC.